This T cell receptor (beta chain) was recovered during a study of blood T cell repertoires in COVID-19. Study details: PBMCs, B-cell-depleted T cells, or T cells were the source of the cDNA or gDNA that made up the material.

TCRdb's copy holds only in-frame clones and misses some; the assay was immunoSEQ multiplex PCR. The sample holds some 200,000 clones, 86% seen once. Between the trimmed V and J ends, which lost 6 bases and 6 bases, there was a span of 14 bases. CDR1 and CDR2 (germline): MNHEY, SVGAGI. This CDR3 comprises 13 residues. The chain has TRBV6-5 and TRBJ1-1; D not resolved. The sample was peripheral blood. The clonotype originates from a woman over 75 in a cohort sampled during active or convalescent COVID-19. The CDR3 DNA reads TGTGCCAGCAGGAGAAGAGGAGGACCTGAAGCTTTCTTT. It yields the protein CASRRRGGPEAFF.